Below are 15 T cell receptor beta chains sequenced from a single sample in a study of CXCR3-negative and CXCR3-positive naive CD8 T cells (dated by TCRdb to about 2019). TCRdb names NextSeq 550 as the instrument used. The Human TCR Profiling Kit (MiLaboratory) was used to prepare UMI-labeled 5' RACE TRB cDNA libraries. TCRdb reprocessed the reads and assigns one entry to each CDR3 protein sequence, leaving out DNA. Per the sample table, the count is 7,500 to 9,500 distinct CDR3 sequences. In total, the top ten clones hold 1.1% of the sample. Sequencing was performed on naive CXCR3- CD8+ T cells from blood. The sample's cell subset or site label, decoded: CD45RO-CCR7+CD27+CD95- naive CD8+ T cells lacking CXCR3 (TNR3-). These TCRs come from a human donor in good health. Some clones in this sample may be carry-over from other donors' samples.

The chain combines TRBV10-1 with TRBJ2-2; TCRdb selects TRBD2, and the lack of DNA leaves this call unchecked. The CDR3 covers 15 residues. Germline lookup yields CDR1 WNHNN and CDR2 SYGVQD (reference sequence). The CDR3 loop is CASPREATNTGELFF.

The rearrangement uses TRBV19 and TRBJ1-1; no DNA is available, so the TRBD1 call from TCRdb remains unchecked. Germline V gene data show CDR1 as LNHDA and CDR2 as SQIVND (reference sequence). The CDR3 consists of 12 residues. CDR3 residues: CASTQGNTEAFF.

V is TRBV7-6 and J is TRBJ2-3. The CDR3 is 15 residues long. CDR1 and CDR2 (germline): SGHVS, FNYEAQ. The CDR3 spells CASSLSGIGTDTQYF. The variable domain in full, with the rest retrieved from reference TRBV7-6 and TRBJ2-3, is GAGVSQSPRYKVTKRGQDVALRCDPISGHVSLYWYRQALGQGPEFLTYFNYEAQQDKSGLPNDRFSAERPEGSISTLTIQRTEQRDSAMYRCASSLSGIGTDTQYFGPGTRLTVL.

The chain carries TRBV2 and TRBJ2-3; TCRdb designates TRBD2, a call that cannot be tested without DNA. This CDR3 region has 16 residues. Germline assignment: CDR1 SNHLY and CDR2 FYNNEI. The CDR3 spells CGSSELAQSSTDTQYF.

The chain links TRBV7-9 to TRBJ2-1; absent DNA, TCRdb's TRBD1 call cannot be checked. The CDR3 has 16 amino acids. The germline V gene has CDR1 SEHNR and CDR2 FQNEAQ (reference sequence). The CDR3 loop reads CASSFPSGRGGNEQFF.

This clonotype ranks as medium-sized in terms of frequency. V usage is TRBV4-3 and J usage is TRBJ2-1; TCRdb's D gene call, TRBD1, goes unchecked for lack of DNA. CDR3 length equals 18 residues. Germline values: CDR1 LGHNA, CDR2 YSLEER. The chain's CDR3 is CASSQDSGPGDWNNEQFF.

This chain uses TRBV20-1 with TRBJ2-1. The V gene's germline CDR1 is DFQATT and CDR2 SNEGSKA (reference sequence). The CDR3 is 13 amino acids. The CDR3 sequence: CSARSNSYNEQFF.

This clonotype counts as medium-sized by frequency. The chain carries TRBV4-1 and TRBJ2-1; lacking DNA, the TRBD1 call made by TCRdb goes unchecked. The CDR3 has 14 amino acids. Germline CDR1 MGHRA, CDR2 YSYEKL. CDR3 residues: CASSPQGDPNEQFF.

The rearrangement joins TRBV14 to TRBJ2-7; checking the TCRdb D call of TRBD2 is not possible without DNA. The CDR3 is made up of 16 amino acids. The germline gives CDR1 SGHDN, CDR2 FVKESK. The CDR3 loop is CASSQDLSALQEQQYF.

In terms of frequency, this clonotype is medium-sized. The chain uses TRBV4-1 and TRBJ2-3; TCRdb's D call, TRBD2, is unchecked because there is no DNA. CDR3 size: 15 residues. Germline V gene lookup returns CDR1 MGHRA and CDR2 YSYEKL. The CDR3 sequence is CASSQVAQTTDTQYF.

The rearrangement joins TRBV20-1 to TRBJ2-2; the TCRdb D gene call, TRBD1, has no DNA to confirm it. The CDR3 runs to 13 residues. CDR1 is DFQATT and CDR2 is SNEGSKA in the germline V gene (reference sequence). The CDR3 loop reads CSAGTANTGELFF.

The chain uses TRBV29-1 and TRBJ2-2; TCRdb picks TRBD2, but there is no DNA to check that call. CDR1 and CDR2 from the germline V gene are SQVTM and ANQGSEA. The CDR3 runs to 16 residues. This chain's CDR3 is CSVDYPTSGSTGELFF.

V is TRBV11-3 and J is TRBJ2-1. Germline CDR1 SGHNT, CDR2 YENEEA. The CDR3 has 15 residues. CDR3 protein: CASSSGQDSYNEQFF.

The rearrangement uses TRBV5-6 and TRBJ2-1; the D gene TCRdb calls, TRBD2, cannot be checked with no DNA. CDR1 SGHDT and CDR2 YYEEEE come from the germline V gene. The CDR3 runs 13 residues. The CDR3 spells CASRVGERLEQFF.

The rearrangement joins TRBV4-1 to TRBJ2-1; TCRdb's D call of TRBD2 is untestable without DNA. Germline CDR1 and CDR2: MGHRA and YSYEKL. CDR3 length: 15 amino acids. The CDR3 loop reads CASSQDTVTSGSVFF.